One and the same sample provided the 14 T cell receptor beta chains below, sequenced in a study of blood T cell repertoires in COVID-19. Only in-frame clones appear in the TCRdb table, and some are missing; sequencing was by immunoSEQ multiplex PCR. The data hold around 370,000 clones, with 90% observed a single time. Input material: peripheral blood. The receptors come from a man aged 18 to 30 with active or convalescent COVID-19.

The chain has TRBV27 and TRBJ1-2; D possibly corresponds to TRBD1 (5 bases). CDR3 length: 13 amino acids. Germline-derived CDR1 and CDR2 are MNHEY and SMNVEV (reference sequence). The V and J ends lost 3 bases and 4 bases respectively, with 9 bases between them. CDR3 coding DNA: TGTGCCAGCAGTTTCATAAGGGGCTATGGCTACACCTTC. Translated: CASSFIRGYGYTF.

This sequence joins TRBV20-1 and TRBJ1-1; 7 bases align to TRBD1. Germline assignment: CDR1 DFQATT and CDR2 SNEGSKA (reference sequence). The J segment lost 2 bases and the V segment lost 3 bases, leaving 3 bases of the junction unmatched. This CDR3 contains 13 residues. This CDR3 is CSASKGGNTEAFF. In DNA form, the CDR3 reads TGCAGTGCTAGTAAAGGGGGCAACACTGAAGCTTTCTTT.

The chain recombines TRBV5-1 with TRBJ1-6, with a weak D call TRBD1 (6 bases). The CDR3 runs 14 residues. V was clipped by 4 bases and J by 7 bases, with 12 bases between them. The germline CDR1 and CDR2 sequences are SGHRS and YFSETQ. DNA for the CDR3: TGCGCCAGCAGCCGGGACACGTTGAATTCACCCCTCCACTTT. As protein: CASSRDTLNSPLHF.

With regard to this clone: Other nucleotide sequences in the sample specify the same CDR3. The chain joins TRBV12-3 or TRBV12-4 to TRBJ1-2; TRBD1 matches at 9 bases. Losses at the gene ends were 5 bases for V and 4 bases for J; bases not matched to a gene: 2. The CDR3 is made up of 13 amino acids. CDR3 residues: CASSPGQGYGYTF. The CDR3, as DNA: TGTGCCAGCAGTCCGGGACAGGGCTATGGCTACACCTTC.

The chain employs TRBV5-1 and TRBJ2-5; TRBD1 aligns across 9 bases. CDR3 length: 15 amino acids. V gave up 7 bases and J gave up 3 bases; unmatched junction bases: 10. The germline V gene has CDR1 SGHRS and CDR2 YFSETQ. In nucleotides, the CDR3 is TGCGCCAGCCGAACCGGGACAGGGTTTGAAGAGACCCAGTACTTC. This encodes CASRTGTGFEETQYF.

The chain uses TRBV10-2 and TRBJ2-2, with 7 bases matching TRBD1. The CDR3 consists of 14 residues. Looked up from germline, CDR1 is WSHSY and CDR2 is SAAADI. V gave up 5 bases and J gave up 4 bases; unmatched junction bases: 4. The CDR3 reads CASSFDRATGELFF. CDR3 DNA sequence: TGCGCCAGCAGTTTCGACAGGGCCACCGGGGAGCTGTTTTTT.

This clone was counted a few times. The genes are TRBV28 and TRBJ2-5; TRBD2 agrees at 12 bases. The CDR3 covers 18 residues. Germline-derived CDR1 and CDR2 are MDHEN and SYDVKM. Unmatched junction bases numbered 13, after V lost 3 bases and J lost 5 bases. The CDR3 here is CASSFSSASGGARETQYF. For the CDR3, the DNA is TGTGCCAGCAGTTTTTCGTCGGCTAGCGGGGGGGCCAGGGAGACCCAGTACTTC.

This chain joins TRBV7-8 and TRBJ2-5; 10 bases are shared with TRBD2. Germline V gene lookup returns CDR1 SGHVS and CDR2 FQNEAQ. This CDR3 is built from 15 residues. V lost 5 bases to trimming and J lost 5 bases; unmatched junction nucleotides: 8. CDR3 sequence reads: CASSQSAGGLETQYF. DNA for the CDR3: TGTGCCAGCAGCCAATCAGCGGGGGGGCTGGAGACCCAGTACTTC.

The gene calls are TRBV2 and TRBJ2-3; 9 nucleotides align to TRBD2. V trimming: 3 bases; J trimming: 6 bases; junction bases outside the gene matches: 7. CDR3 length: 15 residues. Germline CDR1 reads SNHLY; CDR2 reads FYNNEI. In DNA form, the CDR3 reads TGTGCCAGCAGTGATAGCGGGAGCGCCACCGATACGCAGTATTTT. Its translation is CASSDSGSATDTQYF.

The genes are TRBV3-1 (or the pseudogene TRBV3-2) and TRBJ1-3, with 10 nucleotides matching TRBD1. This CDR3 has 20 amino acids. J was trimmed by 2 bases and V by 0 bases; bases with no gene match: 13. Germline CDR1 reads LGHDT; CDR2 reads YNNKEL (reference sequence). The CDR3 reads CASSQETPGQGQRTGNTIYF. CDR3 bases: TGTGCCAGCAGCCAAGAGACACCGGGACAGGGGCAACGGACTGGAAACACCATATATTTT.

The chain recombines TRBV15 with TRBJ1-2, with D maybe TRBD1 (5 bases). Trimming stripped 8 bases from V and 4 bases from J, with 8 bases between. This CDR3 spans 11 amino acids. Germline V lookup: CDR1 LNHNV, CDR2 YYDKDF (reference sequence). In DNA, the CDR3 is TGTGCCACCGGGGCAGGCTATGGCTACACCTTC. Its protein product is CATGAGYGYTF.

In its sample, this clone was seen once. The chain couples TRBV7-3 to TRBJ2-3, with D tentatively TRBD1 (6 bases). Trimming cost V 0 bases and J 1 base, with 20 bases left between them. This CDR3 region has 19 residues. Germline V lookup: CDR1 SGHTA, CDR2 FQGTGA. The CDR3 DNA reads TGTGCCAGCAGCTTAACGGGGTCCGTTGCAGGGGTCGGCACAGATACGCAGTATTTT. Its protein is CASSLTGSVAGVGTDTQYF.

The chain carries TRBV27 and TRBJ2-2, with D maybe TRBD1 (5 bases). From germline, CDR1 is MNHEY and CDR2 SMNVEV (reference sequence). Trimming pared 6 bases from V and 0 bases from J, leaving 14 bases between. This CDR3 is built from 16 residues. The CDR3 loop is CASRPDRSTNTGELFF. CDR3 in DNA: TGTGCCAGCAGGCCCGACAGAAGTACGAACACCGGGGAGCTGTTTTTT.

The CDR3 sequence is CASSEDQRRYGYTF. As DNA, the CDR3 is TGTGCCAGCAGTGAAGATCAACGCAGGTATGGCTACACCTTC. This rearrangement joins TRBV2 to TRBJ1-2, with D hard to call. This CDR3 is built from 14 residues. V gave up 1 base and J gave up 5 bases, with 11 bases separating them. Germline values: CDR1 SNHLY, CDR2 FYNNEI. The variable domain in full, with the rest retrieved from reference TRBV2 and TRBJ1-2, is EPEVTQTPSHQVTQMGQEVILRCVPISNHLYFYWYRQILGQKVEFLVSFYNNEISEKSEIFDDQFSVERPDGSNFTLKIRSTKLEDSAMYFCASSEDQRRYGYTFGSGTRLTVV.